One sample yielded the 23 T cell receptor beta chains listed below, sequenced in a study of cytomegalovirus exposure and HLA in healthy donors. PCR was performed using 60 Vbeta and 13 Jbeta primers. Profiled with immunoSEQ multiplex PCR; TCRdb holds only in-frame clones, not every one. The table includes about 60,000 clones, about three quarters detected once. The sequencing input was PBMCs. The receptors here all came from a female donor in good health and CMV-seronegative.

This clone was seen once. The CDR3 DNA is TGTGCCACCAGCAGAGACAGGGCTTCCTACGAGCAGTACTTC. Translation: CATSRDRASYEQYF. The rearrangement joins TRBV15 to TRBJ2-7; TRBD1 might be the D (5 bases). V was cut by 0 bases and J by 1 base, with 7 bases left in between. Germline V gene sequence: CDR1 LNHNV, CDR2 YYDKDF (reference sequence). CDR3 length: 14 residues.

This clone showed up just once. This rearrangement joins TRBV6-1 to TRBJ1-1, with 8 bases aligning to TRBD1. Germline CDR1 reads MNHNS; CDR2 reads SASEGT. V shed 6 bases and J 1 base; nucleotides not matched to a gene: 4. CDR3 length: 14 amino acids. The CDR3 DNA reads as TGTGCCAGCAGCCGGACAGGGAGGAACACTGAAGCTTTCTTT. This translates into CASSRTGRNTEAFF.

The CDR3 coding sequence is TGTGCCAGCAGCTCATTATCGGGGAGTCAGGGTGGGACTAGCGGAGGGAATGAGCAGTTCTTC. Protein sequence: CASSSLSGSQGGTSGGNEQFF. The rearrangement links TRBV7-3 to TRBJ2-1, with TRBD2 matching 11 bases. The CDR3 covers 21 residues. Germline CDR1 and CDR2: SGHTA and FQGTGA. Trimming removed 4 bases from V and 7 bases from J; junction bases left unmatched: 24.

J is TRBJ1-5 and V is TRBV18, with D possibly matching TRBD1 (5 bases). This CDR3 is 14 amino acids long. Trimming stripped 6 bases from V and 6 bases from J, with 15 bases between. Germline loops: CDR1 KGHSH, CDR2 LQKENI. CDR3 in DNA: TGTGCCAGCTCCCCCGGGGAGGGGATTCAGCCCCAGCATTTT. This codes for CASSPGEGIQPQHF.

The V call is TRBV5-1, the J call TRBJ2-4, with a tentative D call TRBD2 (5 bases). Trimming left V 5 bases short and J 1 base short, with 7 bases between. CDR1 and CDR2 from the germline V gene are SGHRS and YFSETQ. The CDR3 runs to 13 residues. The CDR3 nucleotides are TGCGCCAGCAGATGGGAGGCCAAAAACATTCAGTACTTC. This encodes CASRWEAKNIQYF.

The chain employs TRBV6-1 and TRBJ2-7, with 8 positions matching TRBD1. The CDR3 contains 13 residues. Germline-derived CDR1 and CDR2 are MNHNS and SASEGT. After removal of 6 bases from V and 3 bases from J, the junction contained 4 bases not matched to a gene. The CDR3 DNA reads TGTGCCAGCAGCCTCGACAGGGGCTACGAGCAGTACTTC. It codes for CASSLDRGYEQYF.

Here the CDR3 DNA reads TGTGCCAGCAGTGAAGCGGGTAGCGGGGCCCTCAGGGAGCAGTTCTTC. Translating gives CASSEAGSGALREQFF. The V call is TRBV2, the J call TRBJ2-1; 8 bases line up with TRBD2. V dropped 0 bases and J dropped 10; count of bases not matched to a gene: 11. The V gene's germline CDR1 is SNHLY and CDR2 FYNNEI. CDR3 length equals 16 residues.

The chain links TRBV6-4 to TRBJ2-2, with a tentative D call TRBD1 (5 bases). Germline CDR1 reads MRHNA; CDR2 reads SNTAGT. V lost 2 bases and J 1 base, leaving 5 bases between the germline ends. This CDR3 has 14 residues. CDR3: CASSDDRNTGELFF. The CDR3 DNA follows: TGTGCCAGCAGTGACGACAGGAACACCGGGGAGCTGTTTTTT.

The rearrangement links TRBV7-3 to TRBJ2-3; D remains ambiguous. V dropped 5 bases and J dropped 0 bases, with 6 bases sitting between them. CDR3 length: 13 amino acids. Germline V gene lookup returns CDR1 SGHTA and CDR2 FQGTGA. CDR3 nucleotides: TGTGCCAGCAGCCCTCTTAGCACAGATACGCAGTATTTT. This translates into CASSPLSTDTQYF.

This clone was observed once. This chain uses TRBV30 with TRBJ2-1, with D possibly matching TRBD2 (6 bases). V was clipped by 5 bases and J by 6 bases, with 17 bases between them. Germline V CDR1 and CDR2: GTSNPN, SVGIG (reference sequence). This CDR3 region has 14 residues. CDR3 residues: CAWYVGGETNEQFF. The CDR3 nucleotides are TGTGCCTGGTACGTGGGCGGGGAAACCAATGAGCAGTTCTTC.

This chain links TRBV7-2 with TRBJ2-7; no firm D call. The CDR3 is 15 residues long. Trimming stripped 1 base from V and 2 bases from J, with 12 bases between. In germline, CDR1 is SGHTA, CDR2 FQGNSA. The CDR3 here is CASSLEAPPPYEQYF. The CDR3 bases are TGTGCCAGCAGCTTAGAAGCGCCTCCTCCCTACGAGCAGTACTTC.

The chain is built from TRBV5-6 and TRBJ1-1; 7 bases map to TRBD1. Looked up from germline, CDR1 is SGHDT and CDR2 is YYEEEE. The CDR3 is 16 amino acids. With 2 bases clipped from V and 1 base from J, the junction kept 8 bases outside the gene matches. CDR3 loop: CASSFSDRATNTEAFF. The CDR3 DNA reads as TGTGCCAGCAGCTTTAGTGACAGGGCAACGAACACTGAAGCTTTCTTT.

The CDR3 DNA sequence: TGTGCCAGCAGTGCCGGAAGGGGTTATGGCTACACCTTC. Amino acids: CASSAGRGYGYTF. The rearrangement links TRBV6-1 to TRBJ1-2; the D gene is possibly TRBD1 (5 bases). Per the germline V gene, CDR1 is MNHNS and CDR2 is SASEGT. V gave up 4 bases and J gave up 5 bases, with 11 bases separating them. CDR3 length: 13 residues.

The chain has TRBV29-1 and TRBJ2-3, with D tentatively TRBD1 (5 bases). V dropped 1 base and J dropped 4 bases, with 12 bases sitting between them. The CDR3 has 14 amino acids. CDR1 and CDR2 from the germline V gene are SQVTM and ANQGSEA. CDR3 sequence (DNA): TGCAGCGTTGAAGGACAGCTCCACGCAGATACGCAGTATTTT. The encoded protein is CSVEGQLHADTQYF.

This chain connects TRBV18 to TRBJ2-7; D gene uncertain. V lost 6 bases and J lost 5, with 17 bases in between. CDR1 and CDR2 (germline): KGHSH, LQKENI. There are 14 residues in the CDR3. CDR3 DNA sequence: TGTGCCAGCTCCCCTCGCTCCGCCACGGACGAGCAGTACTTC. Translated: CASSPRSATDEQYF.

The chain uses TRBV5-4 and TRBJ2-1; tentative D call: TRBD1 (6 bases). V shed 0 bases and J shed 8 bases, with 15 bases lying between them. The CDR3 covers 15 residues. The germline gives CDR1 SGHNT, CDR2 YYREEE (reference sequence). Here the CDR3 DNA reads TGTGCCAGCAGCTTGGGGTCAGGGGTCCGGGATGAGCAGTTCTTC. This translates into CASSLGSGVRDEQFF.

V is TRBV27 and J is TRBJ2-1, with 9 bases identical to TRBD1. After removal of 7 bases from V and 8 bases from J, the junction contained 15 bases not matched to a gene. CDR1 and CDR2 from the germline V gene are MNHEY and SMNVEV (reference sequence). This CDR3 is 16 amino acids long. The CDR3 spells CASKRSAGTGRHEQFF. The CDR3 region has the DNA TGTGCCAGCAAGAGATCGGCCGGGACAGGGAGGCATGAGCAGTTCTTC.

This clone was observed a few times. The chain employs TRBV4-2 and TRBJ2-2, with 12 bases identical to TRBD1. Germline CDR1 reads LGHNA; CDR2 reads YNFKEQ. V was pared by 6 bases and J by 6 bases, with 8 bases of the junction left unmatched. CDR3 length: 16 amino acids. Here the CDR3 reads CASRVPGTGGSGELFF. The CDR3 DNA reads as TGTGCCAGCAGAGTCCCCGGGACAGGGGGCTCCGGGGAGCTGTTTTTT.

The rearrangement uses TRBV28 and TRBJ2-1; D gene unclear. The CDR3 has 13 residues. Trimming cost V 1 base and J 4 bases, with 5 bases left between them. Germline assignment: CDR1 MDHEN and CDR2 SYDVKM. The CDR3 loop reads CASSLSQYNEQFF. CDR3 bases: TGTGCCAGCAGTTTATCCCAATACAATGAGCAGTTCTTC.

The rearrangement links TRBV6-5 to TRBJ1-5; TRBD1 is a possible D gene (5 bases). Trimming took off 2 bases at V and 5 bases at J, with 7 bases between the two ends. This CDR3 is built from 13 residues. CDR1 is MNHEY and CDR2 is SVGAGI in the germline V gene. The DNA for the CDR3 is TGTGCCAGCAGTTACCGGGGGGATCAGCCCCAGCATTTT. Protein product: CASSYRGDQPQHF.

This chain joins TRBV28 and TRBJ2-3; 9 positions agree with TRBD2. Germline V gives CDR1 MDHEN, CDR2 SYDVKM. V dropped 1 base and J dropped 6; count of bases not matched to a gene: 5. The CDR3 contains 15 residues. CDR3 coding DNA: TGTGCCAGCAGTTTATCGGGCGGGGGGGCGGATACGCAGTATTTT. It is translated as CASSLSGGGADTQYF.

The rearrangement joins TRBV30 to TRBJ2-3, with 11 bases identical to TRBD2. Germline V gene lookup returns CDR1 GTSNPN and CDR2 SVGIG (reference sequence). CDR3 length equals 16 residues. Trimming at V came to 2 bases and at J to 5 bases, leaving 9 bases not matched to a gene. The DNA of the CDR3 is TGTGCCTGGAGTCTCATAGCGGGGGGGCCGGGAGATACGCAGTATTTT. It specifies CAWSLIAGGPGDTQYF.

CDR3 nucleotide sequence: TGTGCCAGCAGCCTGGAGGGGTTATATGGGGAACTGAACACTGAAGCTTTCTTT. It specifies CASSLEGLYGELNTEAFF. This chain joins TRBV5-6 and TRBJ1-1, with D perhaps TRBD1 (5 bases). The V and J ends lost 4 bases and 0 bases respectively, with 22 bases between them. Germline lookup yields CDR1 SGHDT and CDR2 YYEEEE. CDR3 length: 18 residues.